The 6 T cell receptor beta chains below come from one sample, sequenced in a study of T cell clones after liver transplantation. Here immunoSEQ multiplex PCR was the method, and the copy in TCRdb shows in-frame clones only, minus some. The sample contains around 76,000 clones, approximately 80% of which appear only once. Sample: CD4+ T cells from blood, taken 12 months after liver transplant. Receptors originate from a human patient who received a liver transplant. Some T cells may have come from the graft donor.

The chain employs TRBV6-1 and TRBJ1-1; 7 bases fit TRBD1. The CDR3 spans 15 residues. The germline gives CDR1 MNHNS, CDR2 SASEGT. Trimming removed 4 bases from V and 1 base from J; junction bases left unmatched: 6. Written as DNA, the CDR3 is TGTGCCAGCAGTGGCCGACAGGGTAAGAACACTGAAGCTTTCTTT. This translates into CASSGRQGKNTEAFF.

The chain recombines TRBV28 with TRBJ1-5; TRBD1 matches 8 bases. The CDR3 sequence is 16 residues long. Germline-derived CDR1 and CDR2 are MDHEN and SYDVKM. Unmatched junction bases numbered 7, after V lost 4 bases and J lost 2 bases. CDR3 protein: CASSSLQGAGNQPQHF. CDR3 nucleotide sequence: TGTGCCAGCAGTTCCCTGCAGGGGGCTGGCAATCAGCCCCAGCATTTT.

This chain uses TRBV29-1 with TRBJ1-1, with a tentative D call TRBD1 (5 bases). The V gene's germline CDR1 is SQVTM and CDR2 ANQGSEA. This CDR3 is 13 amino acids long. Trimming pared 6 bases from V and 5 bases from J, leaving 16 bases between. CDR3 sequence reads: CSVEGLPATEAFF. As DNA, the CDR3 is TGCAGCGTCGAGGGACTCCCCGCGACTGAAGCTTTCTTT.

V gene TRBV30 combines with J gene TRBJ1-2, with a possible D match to TRBD1 (6 bases). CDR1 is GTSNPN and CDR2 is SVGIG in the germline V gene (reference sequence). The CDR3 spans 15 residues. V was trimmed by 0 bases and J by 8 bases, leaving 19 bases between them. The DNA for the CDR3 is TGTGCCTGGAGTGTACAAACGACAGGCACGGGCGGCTACACCTTC. Amino acid sequence: CAWSVQTTGTGGYTF.

This chain connects TRBV28 to TRBJ1-3; D is unresolved. Trimming removed 5 bases at V and 4 bases at J, with 6 bases between. CDR3 length: 12 amino acids. The germline V gene encodes CDR1 MDHEN and CDR2 SYDVKM. The CDR3 loop is CASSPGGNTIYF. CDR3 coding DNA: TGTGCCAGCAGTCCTGGGGGAAACACCATATATTTT.

The chain is built from TRBV6-1 and TRBJ1-1; D unclear. The germline gives CDR1 MNHNS, CDR2 SASEGT. The V and J ends lost 7 bases and 3 bases respectively, with 15 bases between them. The CDR3 sequence is 14 residues long. The DNA of the CDR3 is TGTGCCAGCACCGCAGCCGGGATGTACACTGAAGCTTTCTTT. It codes for CASTAAGMYTEAFF.